The 21 T cell receptor beta chains in this list originate from one sample, sequenced in a study of T cell responses to AZD1222 COVID-19 vaccine. Here immunoSEQ multiplex PCR was the method, and the copy in TCRdb shows in-frame clones only, minus some. The data contain over 75,000 clones, 75% to 90% of them singletons. The source material was peripheral blood, sampled 28 days after the second AZD1222 dose. The origin of the receptors is an adult who received the AZD1222 COVID-19 vaccine.

This clone has at least ten counts. The rearrangement joins TRBV18 to TRBJ1-6; unclear D gene. The V gene's germline CDR1 is KGHSH and CDR2 LQKENI. The CDR3 covers 17 residues. The V gene lost 2 bases and the J gene lost 6 bases, with 17 bases spanning the gap. The CDR3: CASSPDFGFTANSPLHF. DNA for the CDR3: TGTGCCAGCTCACCAGACTTTGGCTTTACAGCTAATTCACCCCTCCACTTT.

J is TRBJ1-1 and V is TRBV2; D unclear. V was pared by 4 bases and J by 1 base, with 4 bases between. The germline gives CDR1 SNHLY, CDR2 FYNNEI. The CDR3 spans 12 residues. The CDR3 is CASSAPNTEAFF. In DNA, the CDR3 is TGTGCCAGCAGTGCACCGAACACTGAAGCTTTCTTT. Filled out from reference TRBV2 and TRBJ1-1, the complete variable domain reads EPEVTQTPSHQVTQMGQEVILRCVPISNHLYFYWYRQILGQKVEFLVSFYNNEISEKSEIFDDQFSVERPDGSNFTLKIRSTKLEDSAMYFCASSAPNTEAFFGQGTRLTVV.

The chain recombines TRBV2 with TRBJ1-2; D perhaps matches TRBD1 (5 bases). Germline assignment: CDR1 SNHLY and CDR2 FYNNEI. The CDR3 extends over 14 amino acids. V lost 1 base to trimming and J lost 7 bases, with 13 bases between them. The chain's CDR3 is CASSEGDWGFGYTF. As DNA, the CDR3 is TGTGCCAGCAGTGAAGGGGACTGGGGGTTTGGCTACACCTTC. Full variable domain (missing parts from reference TRBV2 and TRBJ1-2): EPEVTQTPSHQVTQMGQEVILRCVPISNHLYFYWYRQILGQKVEFLVSFYNNEISEKSEIFDDQFSVERPDGSNFTLKIRSTKLEDSAMYFCASSEGDWGFGYTFGSGTRLTVV.

This rearrangement joins TRBV6-5 to TRBJ2-3; D is unresolved. This CDR3 comprises 14 residues. Germline CDR1 MNHEY, CDR2 SVGAGI. Between the trimmed V and J ends, which lost 2 bases and 2 bases, there was a span of 8 bases. The CDR3 DNA reads as TGTGCCAGCAGTTACACCCGGGCCACAGATACGCAGTATTTT. Translated, it gives CASSYTRATDTQYF.

V and J are TRBV5-3 and TRBJ1-4; D gene uncertain. TRBV5-3 is sorted into the ORF group, with uncertain function. The CDR3 extends over 10 amino acids. Trimming shortened V by 7 bases and J by 7 bases, and 5 bases separated the two germline ends. For the CDR3, the DNA is TGTGCCAGAGTGGGTGAAAAACTGTTTTTT. This gives the protein CARVGEKLFF.

This chain joins TRBV4-1 and TRBJ1-4, with TRBD1 identical over 7 bases. Germline V gene sequence: CDR1 MGHRA, CDR2 YSYEKL. CDR3 length equals 17 residues. V lost 0 bases, J lost 3 bases, and 7 bases stayed unmatched. The CDR3 nucleotides read TGCGCCAGCAGCCAAGACGGGAGGACAGGATCTAATGAAAAACTGTTTTTT. Residues: CASSQDGRTGSNEKLFF.

This clone showed up just once. The chain combines TRBV7-9 with TRBJ2-3, with 9 bases that match TRBD1. CDR1 is SEHNR and CDR2 is FQNEAQ in the germline V gene (reference sequence). V lost 4 bases to trimming and J lost 9 bases; unmatched junction nucleotides: 8. There are 14 residues in the CDR3. The CDR3, as DNA: TGTGCCAGCAGCTCGGGACAGGGTAGTGTGACGCAGTATTTT. As protein: CASSSGQGSVTQYF. Combining the CDR3 with reference TRBV7-9 and TRBJ2-3 gives the whole variable domain DTGVSQNPRHKITKRGQNVTFRCDPISEHNRLYWYRQTLGQGPEFLTYFQNEAQLEKSRLLSDRFSAERPKGSFSTLEIQRTEQGDSAMYLCASSSGQGSVTQYFGPGTRLTVL.

This CDR3 is CASSPLGGELFF. The CDR3 DNA sequence: TGTGCCAGCAGTCCCCTTGGCGGGGAGCTGTTTTTT. The genes are TRBV12-3 or TRBV12-4 and TRBJ2-2; D call uncertain. The CDR3 consists of 12 residues. V was pared by 5 bases and J by 7 bases, with 8 bases between.

The V call is TRBV14, the J call TRBJ2-2; 8 positions match TRBD2. CDR3 size: 17 residues. CDR1 and CDR2 (germline): SGHDN, FVKESK. The V gene end was trimmed by 1 base and the J gene end by 6 bases; junction bases not matched to a gene: 10. The chain's CDR3 is CASSQAAGGINPGELFF. The CDR3 coding sequence is TGTGCCAGCAGCCAAGCTGCGGGAGGTATAAATCCCGGGGAGCTGTTTTTT.

This clone was counted a single time. The CDR3, as DNA: TGCAGTGCTAGTAGGGGGCCCTCCTACAATGAGCAGTTCTTC. Amino acids: CSASRGPSYNEQFF. The chain links TRBV20-1 to TRBJ2-1, with 7 bases aligning to TRBD1. In germline, CDR1 is DFQATT, CDR2 SNEGSKA (reference sequence). The ends lost 3 bases at V and 0 bases at J; junction bases unmatched: 2. This CDR3 is built from 14 residues.

J is TRBJ2-7 and V is TRBV19; 9 bases align to TRBD2. The CDR3 runs 14 residues. With 7 bases clipped from V and 3 bases from J, the junction kept 7 bases outside the gene matches. Germline V lookup: CDR1 LNHDA, CDR2 SQIVND (reference sequence). The DNA for the CDR3 is TGTGCCAGTAACCGCGGGGGGGCCCACTACGAGCAGTACTTC. Amino acids: CASNRGGAHYEQYF.

The chain uses TRBV10-3 and TRBJ2-1; weak D call: TRBD1 (6 bases). Trimming left V 10 bases short and J 5 bases short, with 18 bases between. This CDR3 contains 14 residues. The germline gives CDR1 ENHRY, CDR2 SYGVKD. The CDR3 reads CATRGLAGDNEQFF. The CDR3 DNA sequence: TGTGCCACTAGGGGCCTGGCAGGGGACAATGAGCAGTTCTTC.

The rearrangement uses TRBV7-2 and TRBJ2-1; 12 nucleotides match TRBD2. This CDR3 is 17 amino acids long. Germline trimming cut 5 bases from V and 7 bases from J; bases unmatched to any gene: 12. Per the germline V gene, CDR1 is SGHTA and CDR2 is FQGNSA. In DNA form, the CDR3 reads TGTGCCAGCAGCCCCCCCGCCGGGACTAGCGGGTTTAATGAGCAGTTCTTC. This encodes CASSPPAGTSGFNEQFF.

The chain couples TRBV27 to TRBJ1-2; TRBD1 might be the D (5 bases). The CDR3 has 14 amino acids. From germline, CDR1 is MNHEY and CDR2 SMNVEV (reference sequence). V was shortened by 8 bases and J by 6 bases, with 19 bases between the two germline ends. CDR3 amino acids: CASALQGNPDGYTF. The CDR3 DNA reads TGTGCCAGCGCCCTCCAGGGAAATCCAGATGGCTACACCTTC.

The rearrangement links TRBV2 to TRBJ1-6, with no clear D. The V end lost 6 bases, the J end lost 8 bases, and 14 bases lay between the germline ends. The V gene's germline CDR1 is SNHLY and CDR2 FYNNEI. CDR3 length equals 14 residues. CDR3 in amino acids: CASRREEKYSPLHF. The CDR3 region has the DNA TGTGCCAGCAGAAGGGAGGAGAAATATTCACCCCTCCACTTT.

J is TRBJ1-2 and V is TRBV30; D remains ambiguous. CDR1 and CDR2 (germline): GTSNPN, SVGIG (reference sequence). The CDR3 loop spans 12 amino acids. The V gene lost 2 bases and the J gene lost 11 bases, with 15 bases spanning the gap. The CDR3 loop is CAWSTLGWVYTF. The CDR3 nucleotides are TGTGCCTGGAGTACCCTCGGCTGGGTGTACACCTTC.

The chain employs TRBV6-6 and TRBJ1-4; TRBD1 agrees at 7 bases. The ends lost 6 bases at V and 5 bases at J; junction bases unmatched: 9. Germline CDR1 MNHNY, CDR2 SVGAGI (reference sequence). This CDR3 is 15 amino acids long. CDR3 residues: CASSLHRGKNEKLFF. DNA for the CDR3: TGTGCCAGCAGCCTACACAGGGGAAAGAATGAAAAACTGTTTTTT.

CDR3 sequence: CASSWTVSDEKLFF. The CDR3, as DNA: TGTGCCAGTAGTTGGACAGTTTCTGATGAAAAACTGTTTTTT. J is TRBJ1-4 and V is TRBV19; TRBD1 is a possible D gene (6 bases). The length of the CDR3 is 14 residues. The V gene's germline CDR1 is LNHDA and CDR2 SQIVND (reference sequence). The V end lost 5 bases, the J end lost 6 bases, and 13 bases lay between the germline ends.

The chain joins TRBV11-1 to TRBJ2-6, with TRBD1 as a possible D gene (5 bases). CDR1 is SGHAT, CDR2 FQDESV, per germline (reference sequence). With 1 base removed from V and 9 bases from J, the gap between germline ends came to 13 bases. CDR3 size: 15 residues. The CDR3 here is CASSLGARADNVLTF. The CDR3, as DNA: TGTGCCAGCAGCTTAGGGGCCAGGGCAGACAACGTCCTGACTTTC.

The rearrangement links TRBV19 to TRBJ2-3; D is unclear. The CDR3 has 14 residues. CDR1 and CDR2 from the germline V gene are LNHDA and SQIVND (reference sequence). The V end was cut by 5 bases, the J end by 6 bases, with 15 bases between. CDR3 bases: TGTGCCAGTAGTGTGGGGTCCACATCGGATACGCAGTATTTT. Protein product: CASSVGSTSDTQYF.

This sequence joins TRBV6-6 and TRBJ2-3, with 10 bases that match TRBD2. Germline values: CDR1 MNHNY, CDR2 SVGAGI (reference sequence). CDR3 size: 17 residues. Trimming at V came to 5 bases and at J to 8 bases, leaving 16 bases not matched to a gene. The DNA for the CDR3 is TGTGCCAGCAGTCCTAGCGGGGGCCCGTACATGCAACCTACGCAGTATTTT. Protein: CASSPSGGPYMQPTQYF.